This passage covers 14 T cell receptor beta chains from one sample sequenced in a study of T cell changes during pregnancy in multiple sclerosis. Only in-frame clones appear in the TCRdb table, and some are missing; sequencing was by immunoSEQ multiplex PCR. Of about 43,000 clones listed, 88% are singletons. The specimen comprised peripheral blood, sampled in the first trimester of pregnancy. The receptors derive from a female donor in good health, enrolled as a control in a pregnancy study.

The V call is TRBV7-8, the J call TRBJ2-1, with D hard to call. The germline CDR1 and CDR2 sequences are SGHVS and FQNEAQ. V was shortened by 4 bases and J by 7 bases, with 8 bases between the two germline ends. The CDR3 is 12 residues long. The CDR3 DNA follows: TGTGCCAGCAGCTCCCTAGGAAATGAGCAGTTCTTC. Translation: CASSSLGNEQFF.

In this sample, this clone turned up once. The V and J genes are TRBV5-1 and TRBJ2-6, with TRBD2 matching 11 bases. V gave up 4 bases and J gave up 2 bases; unmatched junction bases: 11. The CDR3 is 19 amino acids. Looked up from germline, CDR1 is SGHRS and CDR2 is YFSETQ. This CDR3 is CASSLQGVAGGTGANVLTF. The CDR3 DNA reads as TGCGCCAGCAGCCTCCAGGGGGTAGCGGGGGGGACTGGGGCCAACGTCCTGACTTTC.

As regards this clone: This same CDR3 is encoded by further DNA sequences in the sample. This rearrangement joins TRBV27 to TRBJ1-2; 10 bases fit TRBD1. The length of the CDR3 is 14 residues. CDR1 and CDR2 from the germline V gene are MNHEY and SMNVEV (reference sequence). V was clipped by 5 bases and J by 5 bases; unmatched bases: 5. The CDR3 spells CASSPGQGGYGYTF. The CDR3 DNA sequence: TGTGCCAGCAGTCCCGGACAGGGGGGGTATGGCTACACCTTC.

V usage is TRBV7-9 and J usage is TRBJ1-2; D remains unclear. Germline CDR1 reads SEHNR; CDR2 reads FQNEAQ (reference sequence). CDR3 size: 15 residues. V lost 1 base and J 0 bases, leaving 9 bases between the germline ends. This CDR3 is CASSLVTVSNYGYTF. CDR3 in DNA: TGTGCCAGCAGCTTAGTAACAGTTTCTAACTATGGCTACACCTTC.

The V call is TRBV27, the J call TRBJ1-1, with 7 positions matching TRBD1. V trimming: 2 bases; J trimming: 5 bases; junction bases outside the gene matches: 5. The CDR3 spans 14 residues. Germline V gene sequence: CDR1 MNHEY, CDR2 SMNVEV (reference sequence). The CDR3 is CASSLRGGQTEAFF. Here the CDR3 DNA reads TGTGCCAGCAGTTTACGAGGGGGCCAGACTGAAGCTTTCTTT.

This clone was detected only once. The chain recombines TRBV5-1 with TRBJ1-4; 7 bases match TRBD1. CDR3 length: 15 residues. V was pared by 4 bases and J by 3 bases, with 6 bases of the junction left unmatched. The germline V gene encodes CDR1 SGHRS and CDR2 YFSETQ. In DNA form, the CDR3 reads TGCGCCAGCAGCCAGACAGGGACGGCTAATGAAAAACTGTTTTTT. Amino acids: CASSQTGTANEKLFF.

The V and J genes are TRBV27 and TRBJ2-4, with TRBD2 as a possible D gene (5 bases). CDR3 length: 15 residues. CDR1 and CDR2 from the germline V gene are MNHEY and SMNVEV (reference sequence). V was clipped by 3 bases and J by 6 bases, with 15 bases between them. Written as DNA, the CDR3 is TGTGCCAGCAGTTTTACACAAGCGGACCTAAACATTCAGTACTTC. This gives the protein CASSFTQADLNIQYF.

The chain employs TRBV25-1 and TRBJ2-4, with 9 bases matching TRBD1. CDR3 length equals 15 residues. Germline-derived CDR1 and CDR2 are MGHDK and SYGVNS. V trimming: 1 base; J trimming: 8 bases; junction bases outside the gene matches: 6. In DNA, the CDR3 is TGTGCCAGCAGTGAATCCCCACAGGGGGCGGACATTCAGTACTTC. Residues: CASSESPQGADIQYF.

This rearrangement joins TRBV6-1 to TRBJ2-3; 7 nucleotides match TRBD2. This CDR3 comprises 15 residues. CDR1 and CDR2 from the germline V gene are MNHNS and SASEGT. Trimming took 8 bases from V and 0 from J; bases not matched to a gene: 8. CDR3 sequence reads: CASGWGGTSTDTQYF. The CDR3 DNA reads as TGTGCCAGCGGGTGGGGGGGAACTAGCACAGATACGCAGTATTTT.

V usage is TRBV13 and J usage is TRBJ2-7; 7 bases align to TRBD2. Per the germline V gene, CDR1 is PRHDT and CDR2 is FYEKMQ (reference sequence). CDR3 length equals 13 residues. The junction had 6 bases not matched to a gene; V was cut back by 5 bases and J by 5 bases. The CDR3 loop reads CASSRPGRDEQYF. The CDR3 DNA sequence: TGTGCCAGCAGCCGACCTGGGAGGGACGAGCAGTACTTC.

This clone appeared a few times. The chain is built from TRBV6-6 and TRBJ1-2, with 10 nucleotides matching TRBD1. J lost 4 bases, V lost 4 bases, and 0 bases had no gene match. The germline gives CDR1 MNHNY, CDR2 SVGAGI (reference sequence). The CDR3 spans 13 residues. CDR3 protein: CASSWTGGYGYTF. The CDR3 nucleotides are TGTGCCAGCAGTTGGACAGGGGGCTATGGCTACACCTTC.

The chain employs TRBV5-6 and TRBJ1-1; no reliable D call. CDR1 SGHDT and CDR2 YYEEEE come from the germline V gene. Trimming removed 4 bases from V and 1 base from J, with 11 bases in between. CDR3 length: 14 residues. The CDR3 DNA follows: TGTGCCAGCAGCCGAGTGGGCCCGAACACTGAAGCTTTCTTT. Protein: CASSRVGPNTEAFF.

The chain is built from TRBV5-6 and TRBJ1-2, with 9 bases that match TRBD1. With V trimmed by 5 bases and J by 13 bases, 15 bases remained unmatched. Germline V gene lookup returns CDR1 SGHDT and CDR2 YYEEEE. The CDR3 is 14 amino acids. The CDR3 sequence is CASSVTGGASAFTF. Here the CDR3 DNA reads TGTGCCAGCAGTGTTACAGGGGGCGCTTCCGCCTTCACCTTC.

The chain joins TRBV2 to TRBJ1-1; TRBD1 might be the D (6 bases). CDR3 size: 16 residues. V was shortened by 6 bases and J by 4 bases, with 21 bases between the two germline ends. Germline assignment: CDR1 SNHLY and CDR2 FYNNEI. CDR3 coding DNA: TGTGCCAGCAGAGCCCCTTTTTTACAGGGATCCACTGAAGCTTTCTTT. Residues: CASRAPFLQGSTEAFF.